The 16 T cell receptor beta chains reported below all come from one sample, sequenced in a study of cytomegalovirus exposure and HLA in healthy donors. This PCR relied on a set of 60 Vbeta primers and 13 Jbeta primers. Assay: immunoSEQ multiplex PCR; the TCRdb copy retains only in-frame clones and omits some. In the table there are hundreds of thousands of clones, about 80% of which are singletons. The sequenced sample was PBMCs. The receptors originated from a woman in her sixties or seventies in good health and CMV-seropositive.

The J gene is TRBJ2-7, the V gene TRBV6-5; a weak D match, TRBD2 (5 bases). With 0 bases removed from V and 2 bases from J, the gap between germline ends came to 8 bases. CDR3 length: 14 residues. Germline V gene data show CDR1 as MNHEY and CDR2 as SVGAGI. Written as DNA, the CDR3 is TGTGCCAGCAGTTACTCGCCTAGCCCCTACGAGCAGTACTTC. This encodes CASSYSPSPYEQYF.

The chain recombines TRBV2 with TRBJ2-1; D is uncertain. Germline CDR1 and CDR2: SNHLY and FYNNEI. This CDR3 region has 11 residues. Trimming removed 5 bases from V and 8 bases from J, with 7 bases in between. DNA of the CDR3: TGTGCCAGCAGTTATGTCGATGAGCAGTTCTTC. Translated: CASSYVDEQFF.

The genes are TRBV30 and TRBJ2-1, with D tentatively TRBD2 (5 bases). The germline V and J ends were trimmed by 3 bases and 9 bases, with 12 bases remaining between them. The CDR3 runs to 12 residues. CDR1 is GTSNPN and CDR2 is SVGIG in the germline V gene (reference sequence). The CDR3 here is CAWSDDYLEQFF. DNA of the CDR3: TGTGCCTGGAGCGATGACTACCTTGAGCAGTTCTTC.

This rearrangement joins TRBV4-1 to TRBJ2-2; D not certain. Germline CDR1 MGHRA, CDR2 YSYEKL. Trimming removed 1 base at V and 7 bases at J, with 4 bases between. The CDR3 covers 12 residues. The CDR3 loop reads CASSQVVGELFF. CDR3 DNA: TGCGCCAGCAGCCAAGTAGTCGGGGAGCTGTTTTTT.

This clone came up a few times. This sequence joins TRBV6-6 and TRBJ2-5; maybe TRBD2 (6 bases). CDR3 size: 14 residues. Trimming left V 4 bases short and J 2 bases short, with 11 bases between. Per the germline V gene, CDR1 is MNHNY and CDR2 is SVGAGI (reference sequence). CDR3 region: CASSLPGLQETQYF. The CDR3 DNA follows: TGTGCCAGCAGTTTACCGGGACTGCAAGAGACCCAGTACTTC.

The genes are TRBV6-1 and TRBJ2-6; possible D gene TRBD1, 6 bases. This CDR3 has 14 residues. Looked up from germline, CDR1 is MNHNS and CDR2 is SASEGT. V shed 8 bases and J shed 2 bases, with 10 bases lying between them. Written as DNA, the CDR3 is TGTGCCAGCTCAGGGGCTGCTGGGGCCAACGTCCTGACTTTC. Protein product: CASSGAAGANVLTF.

The chain employs TRBV27 and TRBJ1-5; perhaps TRBD1 as D (6 bases). Trimming shortened V by 6 bases and J by 4 bases, and 13 bases separated the two germline ends. Per the germline V gene, CDR1 is MNHEY and CDR2 is SMNVEV (reference sequence). The CDR3 runs to 14 residues. This CDR3 reads CASRGGGPNQPQHF. The CDR3 region has the DNA TGTGCCAGCAGGGGCGGGGGGCCGAATCAGCCCCAGCATTTT.

The chain is built from TRBV21-1 and TRBJ2-1; the D call of TRBD1 is as the table states it, not checked on the DNA. TRBV21-1 is labeled a pseudogene. There are 11 residues in the CDR3. The CDR3 nucleotides read TGTGCCAGCAGCCAGTACAATGAGCAGTTCTTC. This sequence encodes CASSQYNEQFF.

The chain joins TRBV27 to TRBJ2-5; 9 nucleotides align to TRBD2. The germline gives CDR1 MNHEY, CDR2 SMNVEV (reference sequence). The CDR3 extends over 18 amino acids. The V gene end was trimmed by 6 bases and the J gene end by 2 bases; junction bases not matched to a gene: 16. The CDR3 protein is CASRPSGTTYTYQETQYF. The CDR3 DNA sequence: TGTGCCAGCAGACCTAGCGGGACAACATACACTTATCAAGAGACCCAGTACTTC.

In DNA form, the CDR3 reads TGTGCCAGCTCACCACCCTCTCTAGCGGGAGAGACCCAGTACTTC. This encodes CASSPPSLAGETQYF. The chain combines TRBV18 with TRBJ2-5; 8 nucleotides match TRBD2. From germline, CDR1 is KGHSH and CDR2 LQKENI. The CDR3 runs to 15 residues. The V gene end was trimmed by 0 bases and the J gene end by 4 bases; junction bases not matched to a gene: 4.

The chain carries TRBV19 and TRBJ2-3; no reliable D call. The CDR3 is 14 residues long. In germline, CDR1 is LNHDA, CDR2 SQIVND (reference sequence). Trimming removed 2 bases from V and 4 bases from J, with 10 bases in between. The CDR3 spells CASSILRSADTQYF. The CDR3 nucleotides read TGTGCCAGTAGTATATTGAGGTCCGCAGATACGCAGTATTTT.

This sequence joins TRBV5-1 and TRBJ2-1, with TRBD1 identical over 11 bases. Trimming took 4 bases from V and 8 from J; bases not matched to a gene: 5. This CDR3 comprises 14 residues. Germline CDR1 is SGHRS and CDR2 is YFSETQ. For the CDR3, the DNA is TGCGCCAGCAGCCCCCGGGACAGGGGGGATGAGCAGTTCTTC. It codes for CASSPRDRGDEQFF.

The CDR3 sequence: CASSLFAGRSEKLFF. As DNA, the CDR3 is TGTGCCAGCAGTTTATTCGCAGGGAGGAGTGAAAAACTGTTTTTT. The genes are TRBV28 and TRBJ1-4; D may be TRBD1 (5 bases). This CDR3 has 15 residues. Per the germline V gene, CDR1 is MDHEN and CDR2 is SYDVKM. V gave up 1 base and J gave up 7 bases, with 13 bases separating them.

The chain links TRBV19 to TRBJ2-3; 10 bases are shared with TRBD2. CDR1 is LNHDA, CDR2 SQIVND, per germline (reference sequence). This CDR3 contains 14 residues. The ends lost 5 bases at V and 5 bases at J; junction bases unmatched: 4. CDR3 sequence (DNA): TGTGCCAGTAGTGAGCGGGGGGGCCAAGATACGCAGTATTTT. It is translated as CASSERGGQDTQYF.

This chain connects TRBV12-5 to TRBJ2-1; D perhaps matches TRBD2 (6 bases). This CDR3 region has 14 residues. Trimming left V 3 bases short and J 6 bases short, with 12 bases between. Germline V lookup: CDR1 LGHNT, CDR2 FRNRAP. In nucleotides, the CDR3 is TGTGCTAGTGGTTTTGGTGGAGGGAGCAATGAGCAGTTCTTC. Encoded protein: CASGFGGGSNEQFF.

V and J are TRBV11-3 and TRBJ1-1; D not certain. From germline, CDR1 is SGHNT and CDR2 YENEEA. The CDR3 sequence is 12 residues long. V dropped 6 bases and J dropped 7 bases, with 12 bases sitting between them. The CDR3 region is CASSTTGSEAFF. Written as DNA, the CDR3 is TGTGCCAGCAGTACTACTGGGAGTGAAGCTTTCTTT.